This passage covers 19 T cell receptor beta chains from one sample sequenced in a study of regulatory T cells in long-lasting Graves disease. CDR3 regions were amplified by Arm-PCR using iRepertoire HTBI primers to build TCR beta libraries. Each CDR3 protein is one row after TCRdb ran MiXCR on the multiplex PCR reads. The repertoire has roughly 400,000 distinct CDR3 sequences, about 21% of them found once; the top ten carry 13% to 15%. Time point in this sample: persistent/refractory GD, antithyroid drugs over 5 years with positive TRAb. The TCR library used RNA extracted from PBMCs. Source: peripheral blood mononuclear cells (PBMCs), taken when the disease was refractory, from a patient treated with antithyroid drugs. The receptors originated from a female donor with Graves disease.

V is TRBV27 and J is TRBJ2-7, with no clear D. Trimming left V 2 bases short and J 2 bases short, with 13 bases between. The CDR3 is 15 residues long. CDR1 and CDR2 (germline): MNHEY, SMNVEV (reference sequence). CDR3: CASSLLQTAPYEQYF. In DNA, the CDR3 is TGTGCCAGCAGTTTACTACAGACCGCACCCTACGAGCAGTACTTC.

This clonotype was seen a single time. The rearrangement links TRBV28 to TRBJ2-1, with unresolved D. With 6 bases removed from V and 6 bases from J, the gap between germline ends came to 9 bases. Germline CDR1 MDHEN, CDR2 SYDVKM. The CDR3 is 12 residues long. The DNA of the CDR3 is TGTGCCAGCAGCTCCTTTAGCAATGAGCAGTTCTTC. Its protein product is CASSSFSNEQFF.

The sample holds a few counts of this clonotype. Just one base apart from a much larger clone, this may be a read error. The chain links TRBV12-3 or TRBV12-4 to TRBJ1-2; perhaps TRBD1 as D (6 bases). CDR3 length: 13 amino acids. The CDR3 is CAGSFGPGQGYTF. The CDR3 bases are TGTGCCGGCAGTTTCGGGCCCGGACAGGGCTACACCTTC.

This clonotype was seen more than once but under ten times. V is TRBV28 and J is TRBJ1-1, with D unclear. V was clipped by 5 bases and J by 1 base, with 11 bases between them. CDR3 size: 14 residues. Germline V gene lookup returns CDR1 MDHEN and CDR2 SYDVKM. The DNA of the CDR3 is TGTGCCAGCAGTATGACTCCATGGAACACTGAAGCTTTCTTT. Protein: CASSMTPWNTEAFF.

This clonotype was seen at least ten times. This rearrangement joins TRBV11-2 to TRBJ2-5; TRBD1 matches at 8 bases. Trimming at V came to 5 bases and at J to 13 bases, leaving 6 bases not matched to a gene. The CDR3 spans 11 residues. Germline CDR1 is SGHAT and CDR2 is FQNNGV. CDR3 sequence: CASSQGAGRYF. In nucleotides, the CDR3 is TGTGCCAGCAGCCAGGGGGCGGGAAGGTACTTC.

This clonotype was counted at least ten times. This chain links TRBV11-2 with TRBJ1-1; D call uncertain. V gave up 3 bases and J gave up 1 base, with 9 bases separating them. The CDR3 length is 14 residues. Germline CDR1 and CDR2: SGHAT and FQNNGV. The CDR3 region is CASSFLDSNTEAFF. The CDR3 nucleotides read TGTGCCAGCAGCTTCCTAGATTCGAACACTGAAGCTTTCTTT.

This clonotype was counted many times. V is TRBV28 and J is TRBJ1-4, with 7 bases fitting TRBD1. The CDR3 runs to 15 residues. V lost 3 bases, J lost 8 bases, and 9 bases stayed unmatched. Germline CDR1 is MDHEN and CDR2 is SYDVKM. The CDR3 reads CASSFTEGTEEKLFF. CDR3 bases: TGTGCCAGCAGTTTTACGGAGGGGACAGAAGAAAAACTGTTTTTT.

This clonotype was counted at least ten times. The chain links TRBV27 to TRBJ2-5; 8 bases align to TRBD2. This CDR3 has 15 residues. The ends lost 3 bases at V and 4 bases at J; junction bases unmatched: 7. CDR1 is MNHEY and CDR2 is SMNVEV in the germline V gene (reference sequence). DNA of the CDR3: TGTGCCAGCAGTTTGCTCCGGGAGGGTCGAGAGACCCAGTACTTC. Amino acid sequence: CASSLLREGRETQYF.

This clonotype appeared a few times. This chain connects TRBV20-1 to TRBJ2-4, with TRBD2 identical over 10 bases. The CDR3 is 13 residues long. V dropped 3 bases and J dropped 8; count of bases not matched to a gene: 4. CDR1 and CDR2 from the germline V gene are DFQATT and SNEGSKA (reference sequence). CDR3 bases: TGCAGTGCTAGCGAAGCGGGAGGGTACATTCAGTACTTC. Translating it yields CSASEAGGYIQYF.

This clonotype was observed at least ten times. The CDR3 DNA reads as TGTGCCAGCAGAACCGGGACAGGGGAGGAGAATTCACCCCTCCACTTT. It encodes CASRTGTGEENSPLHF. The gene calls are TRBV2 and TRBJ1-6; 10 nucleotides agree with TRBD1. The germline V gene encodes CDR1 SNHLY and CDR2 FYNNEI. V gave up 6 bases and J gave up 7 bases; unmatched junction bases: 9. The CDR3 has 16 amino acids.

This clonotype was observed many times. The chain carries TRBV28 and TRBJ2-7, with 9 bases lining up with TRBD1. From germline, CDR1 is MDHEN and CDR2 SYDVKM. There are 15 residues in the CDR3. Trimming removed 6 bases from V and 2 bases from J; junction bases left unmatched: 8. The CDR3 spells CASRPLGQGTYEQYF. DNA for the CDR3: TGTGCCAGCAGACCCCTGGGACAGGGTACCTACGAGCAGTACTTC. Supplemented by reference TRBV28 and TRBJ2-7, the full variable domain reads DVKVTQSSRYLVKRTGEKVFLECVQDMDHENMFWYRQDPGLGLRLIYFSYDVKMKEKGDIPEGYSVSREKKERFSLILESASTNQTSMYLCASRPLGQGTYEQYFGPGTRLTVT.

The V call is TRBV3-1, the J call TRBJ1-1; a weak D match, TRBD1 (5 bases). The V end was cut by 2 bases, the J end by 5 bases, with 12 bases between. The CDR3 runs to 14 residues. Per germline, CDR1 LGHDT and CDR2 YNNKEL (reference sequence). The CDR3, as DNA: TGTGCCAGCAGCCAACCAGGGAAAGGGACTGAAGCTTTCTTT. Amino acids: CASSQPGKGTEAFF.

The V and J genes are TRBV2 and TRBJ2-3; D is uncertain. Germline CDR1 and CDR2: SNHLY and FYNNEI. The CDR3 length is 14 residues. With 7 bases removed from V and 2 bases from J, the gap between germline ends came to 13 bases. The CDR3 here is CASNWATSTDTQYF. CDR3 in DNA: TGTGCCAGCAATTGGGCCACCTCCACAGATACGCAGTATTTT.

J is TRBJ2-1 and V is TRBV5-1; D is perhaps TRBD1 (5 bases). CDR3 length equals 14 residues. Germline values: CDR1 SGHRS, CDR2 YFSETQ. V lost 0 bases to trimming and J lost 9 bases, with 13 bases between them. In DNA form, the CDR3 reads TGCGCCAGCAGCTTGGGCAGGGTGGTAAGTGAGCAGTTCTTC. Translated, it gives CASSLGRVVSEQFF.

There are many counts of this clonotype. The V call is TRBV12-3 or TRBV12-4, the J call TRBJ2-7; 7 nucleotides line up with TRBD1. The CDR3 spans 16 residues. The trim removed 3 bases at V and 3 bases at J, leaving 11 bases unmatched. CDR3 in amino acids: CASSFSRRGTLYEQYF. CDR3 coding DNA: TGTGCCAGCAGTTTTTCCCGCAGGGGGACCCTCTACGAGCAGTACTTC.

This clonotype has only a few counts. J is TRBJ2-2 and V is TRBV5-1; 9 bases match TRBD2. This CDR3 is 16 amino acids long. Trimming cost V 5 bases and J 0 bases; bases outside gene matches: 5. Germline loops: CDR1 SGHRS, CDR2 YFSETQ. CDR3 bases: TGCGCCAGCAGTACCCGGACTAGCGCGAACACCGGGGAGCTGTTTTTT. Translation gives CASSTRTSANTGELFF.

This clonotype has only a few counts. The J gene is TRBJ2-2, the V gene TRBV19, with D maybe TRBD2 (7 bases). V lost 6 bases and J 2 bases, leaving 25 bases between the germline ends. Germline assignment: CDR1 LNHDA and CDR2 SQIVND (reference sequence). The CDR3 totals 19 residues. The CDR3 coding sequence is TGTGCCAGTAGCACACCGGGGGGCAGGGCGCGTTCCAACACCGGGGAGCTGTTTTTT. This encodes CASSTPGGRARSNTGELFF.

Regarding this clonotype: This may be a read error: a much more frequent sequence differs by one nucleotide. V and J are TRBV11-2 and TRBJ2-2, with D unresolved. Per the germline V gene, CDR1 is SGHAT and CDR2 is FQNNGV. This CDR3 contains 15 residues. This CDR3 reads CASGLGGPLAGELFF. The CDR3 DNA is TGTGCCAGCGGCTTAGGTGGTCCCTTGGCCGGGGAGCTGTTTTTT.

This clonotype was seen only a few times. The J gene is TRBJ1-2, the V gene TRBV19; 8 bases map to TRBD1. Germline CDR1 reads LNHDA; CDR2 reads SQIVND (reference sequence). The CDR3 is made up of 14 amino acids. The V and J ends lost 7 bases and 6 bases, in that order; junction bases with no gene match: 10. CDR3 nucleotides: TGTGCCAGTAATTACGAAGCGACAGGGGATGGCTACACCTTC. Translation gives CASNYEATGDGYTF.